The 22 T cell receptor beta chains given below trace back to one sample, sequenced in a study of blood T cells in healthy people across ages. The second PCR ran about 6 to 11 cycles with a sample-barcoded 5' primer and J-beta primers. TCRdb reanalysed the 5' RACE reads using MiXCR and keeps one entry per CDR3 protein. This sample has hundreds of thousands of distinct CDR3 sequences, with approximately 48% found just once. The source material was blood. Receptors originate from a man aged 60-69 years in good health.

By frequency in the sample, this clonotype is medium-sized. The chain joins TRBV7-8 to TRBJ2-1; 8 nucleotides line up with TRBD1. The germline CDR1 and CDR2 sequences are SGHVS and FQNEAQ. The ends lost 3 bases at V and 2 bases at J; junction bases unmatched: 6. This CDR3 spans 16 amino acids. The CDR3 protein is CASSFTRDRPYNEQFF. CDR3 nucleotide sequence: TGTGCCAGCAGCTTCACCCGGGACAGGCCCTACAATGAGCAGTTCTTC. The whole variable domain, remainder taken from reference TRBV7-8 and TRBJ2-1, is GAGVSQSPRYKVAKRGQDVALRCDPISGHVSLFWYQQALGQGPEFLTYFQNEAQLDKSGLPSDRFFAERPEGSVSTLKIQRTQQEDSAVYLCASSFTRDRPYNEQFFGPGTRLTVL.

The chain carries TRBV7-2 and TRBJ2-5; 7 bases match TRBD2. Germline CDR1 is SGHTA and CDR2 is FQGNSA. The junction had 8 bases not matched to a gene; V was cut back by 3 bases and J by 1 base. The CDR3 spans 16 residues. As DNA, the CDR3 is TGTGCCAGCAGCTTCGGGGTAGCGGGTCCCCAAGAGACCCAGTACTTC. Protein: CASSFGVAGPQETQYF.

Many counts were recorded for this clonotype. The rearrangement joins TRBV29-1 to TRBJ2-3; D assignment may be TRBD1 or TRBD2 (6 bases each). The CDR3 has 13 residues. Trimming removed 2 bases from V and 5 bases from J, with 11 bases in between. CDR1 is SQVTM, CDR2 ANQGSEA, per germline. The CDR3 region is CSVEIGGRDTQYF. CDR3 in DNA: TGCAGCGTTGAAATTGGGGGGCGAGATACGCAGTATTTT.

The V gene is TRBV2, the J gene TRBJ2-1; 7 bases match TRBD2. With V trimmed by 1 base and J by 6 bases, 9 bases remained unmatched. The CDR3 is 16 residues long. Germline loops: CDR1 SNHLY, CDR2 FYNNEI. CDR3 nucleotide sequence: TGTGCCAGCAGTGAAGAGAAGCGGGGAGGTGGCAATGAGCAGTTCTTC. Translating gives CASSEEKRGGGNEQFF.

This clonotype was seen a handful of times. The CDR3 protein is CASSSVGYNEQFF. In DNA, the CDR3 is TGCGCCAGCAGCTCGGTCGGGTACAATGAGCAGTTCTTC. The chain uses TRBV5-1 and TRBJ2-1, with D hard to call. The V end was cut by 3 bases, the J end by 4 bases, with 8 bases between. This CDR3 is 13 amino acids long. Germline V lookup: CDR1 SGHRS, CDR2 YFSETQ.

V and J are TRBV12-3 or TRBV12-4 and TRBJ2-1, with TRBD2 matching over 8 bases. Losses at the gene ends were 2 bases for V and 7 bases for J; bases not matched to a gene: 10. The CDR3 is 16 amino acids. The CDR3 DNA reads TGTGCCAGCAGTTTACGGGGGGGCCGGTTCATGAATGAGCAGTTCTTC. This encodes CASSLRGGRFMNEQFF.

With regard to this clonotype: This may be a read error: a much more frequent sequence differs by one nucleotide. V usage is TRBV28 and J usage is TRBJ2-7, with TRBD1 identical over 10 bases. This CDR3 spans 15 amino acids. Per the germline V gene, CDR1 is MDHEN and CDR2 is SYDVKM. The trim removed 5 bases at V and 5 bases at J, leaving 9 bases unmatched. CDR3 region: CASSPSGTGVDEQYF. The CDR3 DNA sequence: TGTGCCAGCAGTCCTTCCGGGACAGGGGTAGACGAGCAGTACTTC.

The rearrangement uses TRBV25-1 and TRBJ1-1; 7 nucleotides align to TRBD1. Trimming took 5 bases from V and 4 from J; bases not matched to a gene: 4. The CDR3 has 13 amino acids. CDR1 MGHDK and CDR2 SYGVNS come from the germline V gene. The CDR3 protein is CASSSTGITEAFF. The CDR3 nucleotides read TGTGCCAGCAGTTCGACAGGGATCACTGAAGCTTTCTTT. Drawing the rest from reference TRBV25-1 and TRBJ1-1, the complete variable domain is EADIYQTPRYLVIGTGKKITLECSQTMGHDKMYWYQQDPGMELHLIHYSYGVNSTEKGDLSSESTVSRIRTEHFPLTLESARPSHTSQYLCASSSTGITEAFFGQGTRLTVV.

This rearrangement joins TRBV6-2 or TRBV6-3 to TRBJ2-3; 7 positions match TRBD1. This CDR3 has 14 amino acids. Germline assignment: CDR1 MNHEY and CDR2 SVGEGT. Trimming took 6 bases from V and 6 from J; bases not matched to a gene: 9. The CDR3 coding sequence is TGTGCCAGCAGCCCTGAGGGGGCATATGATACGCAGTATTTT. This sequence encodes CASSPEGAYDTQYF.

This clonotype showed up just a few times. The chain employs TRBV20-1 and TRBJ2-6; no reliable D call. This CDR3 spans 16 amino acids. Germline V lookup: CDR1 DFQATT, CDR2 SNEGSKA (reference sequence). The V gene lost 0 bases and the J gene lost 0 bases, with 9 bases spanning the gap. The CDR3 spells CSARDILSSGANVLTF. In DNA form, the CDR3 reads TGCAGTGCTAGAGATATATTGAGCTCTGGGGCCAACGTCCTGACTTTC.

The chain employs TRBV7-9 and TRBJ2-1; D call uncertain. Germline loops: CDR1 SEHNR, CDR2 FQNEAQ (reference sequence). V lost 6 bases, J lost 10 bases, and 10 bases lay in between. The CDR3 totals 11 residues. CDR3 nucleotides: TGTGCCAGCAGACGAGATAGCGAGCAGTTCTTC. Translated, it gives CASRRDSEQFF. Combining the CDR3 with reference TRBV7-9 and TRBJ2-1 gives the whole variable domain DTGVSQNPRHKITKRGQNVTFRCDPISEHNRLYWYRQTLGQGPEFLTYFQNEAQLEKSRLLSDRFSAERPKGSFSTLEIQRTEQGDSAMYLCASRRDSEQFFGPGTRLTVL.

The count of this clonotype is one. The chain employs TRBV20-1 and TRBJ2-7, with a possible D match to TRBD1 (5 bases). This CDR3 is 13 amino acids long. In germline, CDR1 is DFQATT, CDR2 SNEGSKA (reference sequence). Trimming left V 3 bases short and J 0 bases short, with 9 bases between. CDR3 sequence: CSASPGNSYEQYF. Written as DNA, the CDR3 is TGCAGTGCTAGTCCAGGGAACTCCTACGAGCAGTACTTC.

The chain is built from TRBV9 and TRBJ1-2; D gene uncertain. Trimming pared 4 bases from V and 5 bases from J, leaving 15 bases between. This CDR3 has 14 amino acids. Germline values: CDR1 SGDLS, CDR2 YYNGEE. CDR3 sequence (DNA): TGTGCCAGCAGCCCTTCCGGGTCTGTTTATGGCTACACCTTC. It specifies CASSPSGSVYGYTF. The whole variable domain, filled in from reference TRBV9 and TRBJ1-2, reads DSGVTQTPKHLITATGQRVTLRCSPRSGDLSVYWYQQSLDQGLQFLIQYYNGEERAKGNILERFSAQQFPDLHSELNLSSLELGDSALYFCASSPSGSVYGYTFGSGTRLTVV.

Only a few counts were recorded for this clonotype. The rearrangement uses TRBV6-2 or TRBV6-3 and TRBJ2-7; 8 positions agree with TRBD2. The J segment lost 3 bases and the V segment lost 4 bases, leaving 8 bases of the junction unmatched. This CDR3 contains 15 residues. Germline V gene lookup returns CDR1 MNHEY and CDR2 SVGEGT. Here the CDR3 reads CASSSVAGNYYEQYF. The DNA of the CDR3 is TGTGCCAGCAGTTCGGTAGCGGGGAACTACTACGAGCAGTACTTC.

The chain links TRBV27 to TRBJ2-1, with TRBD1 matching over 11 bases. V dropped 5 bases and J dropped 9; count of bases not matched to a gene: 9. Germline assignment: CDR1 MNHEY and CDR2 SMNVEV (reference sequence). The CDR3 sequence is 15 residues long. The CDR3 nucleotides are TGTGCCAGCAGTGCCGGGACAGGGGGTTTCAGTGAGCAGTTCTTC. Its protein product is CASSAGTGGFSEQFF.

The chain carries TRBV4-3 and TRBJ1-2; no firm D call. The CDR3 is 17 amino acids. Germline loops: CDR1 LGHNA, CDR2 YSLEER. V lost 0 bases and J 2 bases, leaving 16 bases between the germline ends. The CDR3, as DNA: TGCGCCAGCAGCCAAGATATTGTTCCGCGACCCAACTATGGCTACACCTTC. Translating gives CASSQDIVPRPNYGYTF.

The chain combines TRBV6-2 or TRBV6-3 with TRBJ2-5, with 7 bases matching TRBD2. CDR1 MNHEY and CDR2 SVGEGT come from the germline V gene. This CDR3 is 14 amino acids long. The ends lost 4 bases at V and 1 base at J; junction bases unmatched: 3. CDR3 in DNA: TGTGCCAGCAGTTCCCGGACTAGCCAAGAGACCCAGTACTTC. It specifies CASSSRTSQETQYF.

This clonotype was observed a few times. The chain is built from TRBV5-1 and TRBJ2-6; 8 bases are shared with TRBD1. Germline-derived CDR1 and CDR2 are SGHRS and YFSETQ. The CDR3 is 14 amino acids. V dropped 3 bases and J dropped 9; count of bases not matched to a gene: 5. CDR3 coding DNA: TGCGCCAGCAGCTCGGACAGGGAAAGCAACGTCCTGACTTTC. This translates into CASSSDRESNVLTF. Supplemented by reference TRBV5-1 and TRBJ2-6, the full variable domain reads KAGVTQTPRYLIKTRGQQVTLSCSPISGHRSVSWYQQTPGQGLQFLFEYFSETQRNKGNFPGRFSGRQFSNSRSEMNVSTLELGDSALYLCASSSDRESNVLTFGAGSRLTVL.

A note on this clonotype: This clone may be a read error of a much larger clone one base away. The chain employs TRBV2 and TRBJ2-1; possibly TRBD1 for D (6 bases). Germline assignment: CDR1 SNHLY and CDR2 FYNNEI. With 2 bases removed from V and 10 bases from J, the gap between germline ends came to 12 bases. There are 13 residues in the CDR3. The CDR3 loop reads CASSERDRYEQFF. DNA of the CDR3: TGTGCCAGCAGTGAACGCGACAGGTACGAGCAGTTCTTC.

The chain employs TRBV15 and TRBJ2-1; a weak D match, TRBD1 (5 bases). Germline V lookup: CDR1 LNHNV, CDR2 YYDKDF (reference sequence). CDR3 length equals 14 residues. The V and J ends lost 5 bases and 4 bases respectively, with 12 bases between them. Here the CDR3 reads CATSLSDIYNEQFF. Here the CDR3 DNA reads TGTGCCACCAGCCTCTCGGACATTTACAATGAGCAGTTCTTC. Supplemented by reference TRBV15 and TRBJ2-1, the full variable domain reads DAMVIQNPRYQVTQFGKPVTLSCSQTLNHNVMYWYQQKSSQAPKLLFHYYDKDFNNEADTPDNFQSRRPNTSFCFLDIRSPGLGDTAMYLCATSLSDIYNEQFFGPGTRLTVL.

This clonotype was observed a handful of times. The chain couples TRBV29-1 to TRBJ2-7; a possible D gene is TRBD1 (6 bases). Germline CDR1 is SQVTM and CDR2 is ANQGSEA. This CDR3 has 14 residues. Trimming took 6 bases from V and 1 from J, leaving 16 bases between them. The DNA for the CDR3 is TGCAGCGTGGGTAAGGTTACAGGGTCCTACGAGCAGTACTTC. It codes for CSVGKVTGSYEQYF.

This chain connects TRBV20-1 to TRBJ1-5; 7 bases are shared with TRBD1. The CDR3 has 15 amino acids. Germline CDR1 DFQATT, CDR2 SNEGSKA (reference sequence). With 6 bases clipped from V and 0 bases from J, the junction kept 8 bases outside the gene matches. CDR3 sequence (DNA): TGCAGTGCCAGACAGGGATCGGATAGCAATCAGCCCCAGCATTTT. Its protein product is CSARQGSDSNQPQHF.